This TCR beta chain was sequenced for a study of blood T cell repertoires in COVID-19. Overall study context: COVID-19 samples collected from the United States, Italy and Spain covered acute and convalescent phases. In each case, the material was cDNA or gDNA derived from T cells, B-cell-depleted T cells, or PBMCs.

This clone was seen only once. Original processing methods: Quantification of nucleated cells was approximated via reference gene primer amplification. Some clones are missing from TCRdb's copy, which holds only in-frame ones; the method was immunoSEQ multiplex PCR. The D gene and trimming were derived from the DNA, and the V and J assignments and clone size from that table. The sample consists of about 120,000 clones, 75% to 90% of them appearing once. Germline V CDR1 and CDR2: SGHRS, YFSETQ. The V gene end was trimmed by 4 bases and the J gene end by 2 bases; junction bases not matched to a gene: 5. The CDR3 extends over 14 amino acids.

Sequencing was performed on peripheral blood. The TCR comes from a man between 65 and 79 years old with active or convalescent COVID-19. This chain connects TRBV5-1 to TRBJ1-2; TRBD1 matches at 7 bases. CDR3 amino acids: CASSGGTANYGYTF. For the CDR3, the DNA is TGCGCCAGCAGCGGCGGGACAGCCAACTATGGCTACACCTTC. Full variable domain (remainder filled in from reference TRBV5-1 and TRBJ1-2): KAGVTQTPRYLIKTRGQQVTLSCSPISGHRSVSWYQQTPGQGLQFLFEYFSETQRNKGNFPGRFSGRQFSNSRSEMNVSTLELGDSALYLCASSGGTANYGYTFGSGTRLTVV.